These 25 T cell receptor beta chains were sequenced from one sample in a study of quantifying T cell responses using KT2 cells. Overall study context: TCR alpha and beta constant-region primers primed reverse transcription of RNA.

Each cDNA got a UMI-containing oligo ligated at its 3' end. An equimolar mix of RC1.1 and RC1.2 primed the beta chain across TRBC1 and TRBC2. One entry per CDR3 protein results from TCRdb running MiXCR on the UMI-ligation and nested PCR reads. The table has tens of thousands of distinct CDR3 sequences, roughly 12% seen once. Sequencing input: PBMCs spiked with cells of the T cell clone KT2. These receptor sequences come from a human donor.

This clonotype came up many times. The genes are TRBV5-1 and TRBJ1-2; weak D call: TRBD1 (6 bases). V was cut by 0 bases and J by 1 base, with 10 bases left in between. Germline V gives CDR1 SGHRS, CDR2 YFSETQ. The CDR3 extends over 15 amino acids. As DNA, the CDR3 is TGCGCCAGCAGCTTGGGACAGGAGTTTAACTATGGCTACACCTTC. Its protein product is CASSLGQEFNYGYTF.

This clonotype was recorded at least ten times. V usage is TRBV30 and J usage is TRBJ2-6; D is possibly TRBD1 (6 bases). Germline CDR1 GTSNPN, CDR2 SVGIG (reference sequence). Trimming cost V 1 base and J 0 bases, with 10 bases left between them. This CDR3 region has 16 residues. The CDR3 nucleotides are TGTGCCTGGAGTGCGACAGGCGTCTCTGGGGCCAACGTCCTGACTTTC. It codes for CAWSATGVSGANVLTF.

The chain employs TRBV5-6 and TRBJ2-3; possible D gene TRBD2, 5 bases. CDR1 is SGHDT, CDR2 YYEEEE, per germline. The CDR3 sequence is 14 residues long. Trimming cost V 4 bases and J 4 bases, with 13 bases left between them. This CDR3 reads CASSRWWTPDTQYF. DNA for the CDR3: TGTGCCAGCAGCCGTTGGTGGACTCCAGATACGCAGTATTTT.

To note about this clonotype: Possible read error: a much larger clone is one base away. The V gene is TRBV6-4, the J gene TRBJ2-3; TRBD2 matches 8 bases. Germline V gives CDR1 MRHNA, CDR2 SNTAGT. The CDR3 is made up of 14 amino acids. This chain's CDR3 is CAISDSSGTDTQYF. As DNA, the CDR3 is TGTGCCATCAGTGACTCTAGCGGGACAGATACGCAGTATTTT.

This clonotype appeared many times. V gene TRBV5-1 combines with J gene TRBJ2-4, with a possible D match to TRBD2 (5 bases). V was shortened by 0 bases and J by 8 bases, with 24 bases between the two germline ends. Germline-derived CDR1 and CDR2 are SGHRS and YFSETQ. This CDR3 has 18 amino acids. Here the CDR3 reads CASSLGTRVWQKGDIQYF. The CDR3 nucleotides are TGCGCCAGCAGCTTGGGGACGCGGGTATGGCAAAAGGGAGACATTCAGTACTTC.

This clonotype has a handful of counts. V is TRBV15 and J is TRBJ1-1, with a possible D match to TRBD1 (5 bases). CDR3 length: 14 amino acids. The V gene lost 0 bases and the J gene lost 6 bases, with 11 bases spanning the gap. The germline gives CDR1 LNHNV, CDR2 YYDKDF (reference sequence). This CDR3 reads CATSRDRAGAEAFF. CDR3 DNA: TGTGCCACCAGCAGAGACAGGGCTGGCGCTGAAGCTTTCTTT.

This chain links TRBV20-1 with TRBJ2-1; D is possibly TRBD2 (6 bases). V gave up 5 bases and J gave up 6 bases, with 14 bases separating them. The germline V gene has CDR1 DFQATT and CDR2 SNEGSKA (reference sequence). The CDR3 totals 13 residues. The CDR3 nucleotides read TGCAGTGCTTTATCGGGACTCCGCAATGAGCAGTTCTTC. Amino acids: CSALSGLRNEQFF.

This clonotype was detected ten times or more. V usage is TRBV6-2 or TRBV6-3 and J usage is TRBJ2-1, with 11 bases that match TRBD2. Germline CDR1 reads MNHEY; CDR2 reads SVGEGT. The CDR3 consists of 12 residues. V was pared by 8 bases and J by 10 bases, with 4 bases of the junction left unmatched. The CDR3 sequence: CASHRLAGEQFF. The CDR3 DNA follows: TGTGCCAGCCACCGACTAGCGGGGGAGCAGTTCTTC.

This sequence joins TRBV12-3 or TRBV12-4 and TRBJ1-1, with 8 positions matching TRBD1. The CDR3 has 13 residues. V lost 5 bases to trimming and J lost 4 bases; unmatched junction nucleotides: 3. The CDR3 reads CASSAGTGTEAFF. The CDR3 region has the DNA TGTGCCAGCAGTGCGGGGACAGGCACTGAAGCTTTCTTT.

The rearrangement uses TRBV4-1 and TRBJ2-1; 13 bases align to TRBD2. J gave up 5 bases and V 3 bases, and 4 bases lay outside the gene matches. The CDR3 extends over 16 amino acids. Germline V gene sequence: CDR1 MGHRA, CDR2 YSYEKL. The chain's CDR3 is CASSHGLAGVDNEQFF. The CDR3 DNA is TGCGCCAGCAGCCACGGACTAGCGGGAGTGGACAATGAGCAGTTCTTC.

The J gene is TRBJ1-2, the V gene TRBV4-1, with a weak D call TRBD1 (5 bases). CDR3 length: 14 residues. The germline V gene has CDR1 MGHRA and CDR2 YSYEKL. Between the trimmed V and J ends, which lost 2 bases and 5 bases, there was a span of 12 bases. CDR3 residues: CASSQTSGIYGYTF. CDR3 nucleotide sequence: TGCGCCAGCAGCCAAACGTCAGGGATATATGGCTACACCTTC.

This clonotype was observed a few times. The chain combines TRBV20-1 with TRBJ2-3; possibly TRBD2 for D (6 bases). The V gene's germline CDR1 is DFQATT and CDR2 SNEGSKA (reference sequence). This CDR3 region has 13 residues. V was shortened by 6 bases and J by 8 bases, with 18 bases between the two germline ends. The CDR3 nucleotides are TGCAGTGCGAAGGGACTGGGCTTCCGTACGCAGTATTTT. This codes for CSAKGLGFRTQYF.

This clonotype was seen only a few times. The chain carries TRBV29-1 and TRBJ2-3; TRBD2 agrees at 9 bases. The CDR3 contains 13 residues. Germline assignment: CDR1 SQVTM and CDR2 ANQGSEA. V was clipped by 6 bases and J by 5 bases; unmatched bases: 6. CDR3 region: CSVRGRARDTQYF. CDR3 DNA: TGCAGCGTCCGCGGGAGGGCCAGAGATACGCAGTATTTT.

The sample holds a few counts of this clonotype. The V call is TRBV10-3, the J call TRBJ2-3, with 9 bases fitting TRBD2. The V gene end was trimmed by 4 bases and the J gene end by 4 bases; junction bases not matched to a gene: 6. This CDR3 has 15 residues. CDR1 and CDR2 (germline): ENHRY, SYGVKD. The CDR3 here is CAISGLAGSADTQYF. The CDR3 nucleotides are TGTGCCATCAGTGGGCTAGCGGGGTCCGCAGATACGCAGTATTTT.

This clonotype was detected ten times or more. The chain carries TRBV10-3 and TRBJ2-1; maybe TRBD2 (5 bases). The CDR3 consists of 14 residues. CDR1 ENHRY and CDR2 SYGVKD come from the germline V gene. V was clipped by 2 bases and J by 8 bases, with 13 bases between them. In nucleotides, the CDR3 is TGTGCCATCAGTGAGAGGCTAGAGGAGGATGAGCAGTTCTTC. It encodes CAISERLEEDEQFF.

With regard to this clonotype: This may stem from a read error, because a much larger clone lies one nucleotide away. This rearrangement joins TRBV28 to TRBJ1-5, with 10 bases matching TRBD1. This CDR3 is 16 amino acids long. Per germline, CDR1 MDHEN and CDR2 SYDVKM. CDR3 amino acids: CASILGQGRSNQRQHF. The CDR3 DNA reads TGTGCCAGCATCCTGGGACAGGGGAGAAGCAATCAGCGCCAGCATTTT.

A few counts support this clonotype. V and J are TRBV5-1 and TRBJ1-5, with no clear D. The germline V gene has CDR1 SGHRS and CDR2 YFSETQ. The V and J ends lost 0 bases and 4 bases respectively, with 5 bases between them. The CDR3 sequence is 13 residues long. CDR3 coding DNA: TGCGCCAGCAGCTTGGGAGCTAATCAGCCCCAGCATTTT. This sequence encodes CASSLGANQPQHF.

This clonotype was detected only a few times. The V gene is TRBV10-3, the J gene TRBJ2-7, with TRBD2 identical over 11 bases. Germline-derived CDR1 and CDR2 are ENHRY and SYGVKD. This CDR3 has 15 residues. V lost 6 bases and J lost 6; bases outside the gene matches: 10. In DNA, the CDR3 is TGTGCCATCAGGGGGACTAGCGGTCACCTAGGCGAGCAGTACTTC. Protein: CAIRGTSGHLGEQYF.

This clonotype came up many times. The V call is TRBV7-9, the J call TRBJ2-7; D gene uncertain. Looked up from germline, CDR1 is SEHNR and CDR2 is FQNEAQ (reference sequence). The V end was cut by 2 bases, the J end by 4 bases, with 6 bases between. This CDR3 region has 12 residues. This CDR3 reads CASSLIGYEQYF. The CDR3 DNA is TGTGCCAGCAGCTTAATAGGGTACGAGCAGTACTTC.

The chain uses TRBV5-6 and TRBJ2-3; D is undetermined. The germline V and J ends were trimmed by 4 bases and 1 base, with 10 bases remaining between them. Germline loops: CDR1 SGHDT, CDR2 YYEEEE. The CDR3 is made up of 14 amino acids. CDR3 coding DNA: TGTGCCAGCAGCCCCACAATTCGCACAGATACGCAGTATTTT. It translates to CASSPTIRTDTQYF. Together with reference TRBV5-6 and TRBJ2-3, the CDR3 gives the full variable domain: DAGVTQSPTHLIKTRGQQVTLRCSPKSGHDTVSWYQQALGQGPQFIFQYYEEEERQRGNFPDRFSGHQFPNYSSELNVNALLLGDSALYLCASSPTIRTDTQYFGPGTRLTVL.

This clonotype was seen a few times. The chain links TRBV5-1 to TRBJ1-1; weak D call: TRBD1 (6 bases). The CDR3 extends over 14 amino acids. CDR1 SGHRS and CDR2 YFSETQ come from the germline V gene. V lost 1 base and J 5 bases, leaving 12 bases between the germline ends. In DNA, the CDR3 is TGCGCCAGCAGCTTGTCCGGGGGCGGAACTGAAGCTTTCTTT. Protein: CASSLSGGGTEAFF.

The rearrangement uses TRBV3-1 and TRBJ1-2; a possible D gene is TRBD1 (6 bases). V lost 0 bases to trimming and J lost 7 bases, with 15 bases between them. CDR3 length equals 15 residues. CDR1 is LGHDT and CDR2 is YNNKEL in the germline V gene (reference sequence). The CDR3 region is CASSQDGRGRSGYTF. The CDR3 region has the DNA TGTGCCAGCAGCCAAGACGGCAGGGGCCGCAGTGGCTACACCTTC.

In its sample, this clonotype was seen a few times. The chain is built from TRBV19 and TRBJ2-7, with 7 nucleotides matching TRBD1. Germline V gene lookup returns CDR1 LNHDA and CDR2 SQIVND (reference sequence). The CDR3 extends over 15 amino acids. After removal of 0 bases from V and 3 bases from J, the junction contained 5 bases not matched to a gene. CDR3 protein: CASSIEGTASYEQYF. DNA for the CDR3: TGTGCCAGTAGTATAGAGGGGACAGCCAGCTACGAGCAGTACTTC.

This chain uses TRBV7-9 with TRBJ2-3; D gene uncertain. Looked up from germline, CDR1 is SEHNR and CDR2 is FQNEAQ (reference sequence). V was cut by 1 base and J by 1 base, with 6 bases left in between. The CDR3 runs 14 residues. CDR3 sequence: CASSLVAGTDTQYF. DNA of the CDR3: TGTGCCAGCAGCTTAGTTGCCGGCACAGATACGCAGTATTTT.

This clonotype turned up a few times. V is TRBV5-6 and J is TRBJ1-5; unclear D gene. V dropped 6 bases and J dropped 2 bases, with 12 bases sitting between them. CDR1 and CDR2 from the germline V gene are SGHDT and YYEEEE. This CDR3 is 14 amino acids long. CDR3 DNA sequence: TGTGCCAGCACCCTTAGGCAAGGCAATCAGCCCCAGCATTTT. Translated: CASTLRQGNQPQHF.